This entry concerns a single T cell receptor (beta chain). Its target antigen remains unknown. No much larger clone is present one base from it, and per-base qualities are unavailable. The library came from the immunoSEQ multiplex PCR assay. For the multiplex PCR, a mixture combining 60 forward primers for TCR Vbeta segments and 13 reverse primers for TCR Jbeta segments was used. A multiplex PCR assay on genomic DNA amplified the CDR3 region of rearranged TCR beta genes. The amplified TCR beta libraries were sequenced on the Illumina HiSeq System as 87-base-pair reads. Processing in the source paper ran as follows. In a later analysis, about 80 million unique TCR beta chains were counted across the roughly 670 repertoires, and some 10 million of these chains were shared by at least two donors. A nearest-neighbor algorithm error-corrected the raw reads and collapsed the reads into unique sequences, merging closely related sequences to remove PCR and sequencing errors. V, D and J gene segments were assigned by aligning CDR3 sequences to IMGT reference sequences. For a sequence to be retained, at least a six-nucleotide match to both a V gene segment and a J gene segment was required. A rearrangement was called productive if the CDR3 had no stop codons and remained in frame with V and J, and every other rearrangement was called non-productive. Following IMGT convention, CDR3 was defined as the stretch from the second conserved V-encoded cysteine up to the conserved J-encoded phenylalanine. The earlier analysis of about 500 of the donors excluded sequences that lacked an unambiguous match to a single V gene segment. An earlier analysis of under 750 of the donors called V segments functional above 56.7% productive rearrangements and segregating when the between-donor standard deviation exceeded 5%. A statistical classification framework was built to diagnose cytomegalovirus status from the catalog of TCR beta chain sequences. In a later analysis, V and J genes were assigned by comparing TCR nucleotide sequences against IMGT/GENE-DB human TR gene sequences. In a later analysis, CDR3 sequences and most-parsimonious VDJ recombination scenarios were assigned using the TCRdist pipeline. In a later analysis, every TCR beta chain was defined by the combination of its CDR3 amino acid sequence and its V-gene family, and reads without a unique V-gene family were dropped. To address suspected cross-contamination and a sequencing artifact, a later analysis removed some 620 highly shared, low-generation-probability nucleotide sequences. A later analysis calculated a clonal expansion index for each public chain from normalized within-repertoire ranks of inferred template counts. In a later analysis, generation probabilities were computed with a VDJ recombination model fitted to out-of-frame rearrangements, and the resulting probabilities were checked against IGoR. Hypergeometric tests were used in a later analysis to score TCR-TCR, TCR-HLA and TCR-CMV co-occurrence, with a repertoire-size bias correction applied to the TCR pairs. In a later analysis, false discovery rates were estimated by permuting HLA or CMV assignments 20 times. A later analysis grouped co-occurring TCRs with DBSCAN, adding TCRdist sequence similarity when clustering within HLA-allele-positive subsets. For co-occurrence clustering, repertoires with fewer than 30,000 or more than 120,000 public chains were excluded, along with about five repertoires with anomalous nucleotide sharing. TCRdb took this table from immuneACCESS and kept in-frame rearrangements with V and J called. Such tables lack part of the clones; where checked against another copy, unresolved V genes explain under half of the gap, and the rest is unexplained. V, J and clone size were drawn from that table, and D and trimming were deduced from the DNA. Within this sample are more than 90,000 clones, with around 82% of them counted one time only. The leading ten clones occupy roughly 0.71% of the sample.

CDR1 and CDR2 are drawn from the germline V gene: WSHSY, SAAADI. Counted from cysteine to phenylalanine, this CDR3 has 12 amino acids. The retained sequence is limited to the CDR3, 36 bases, with the frame set at the first base. Trimming removed 7 bases from V and 5 bases from J, leaving 11 bases between the germline ends. The cohort comprised 670 or so healthy bone marrow donors. All cohort members were sampled while nominally healthy, although unrecorded immune exposures were likely present. The donor was CMV seronegative and was included in the group of several hundred seronegative cohort members. Every donor gave a peripheral blood sample, and the peripheral blood mononuclear cells from that sample were used for TCR beta sequencing. Genomic DNA was extracted from the blood cell samples with the Qiagen DNeasy Blood Extraction Kit. The sample is drawn from a study of cytomegalovirus exposure and HLA in healthy donors (dated by TCRdb to about 2017). In terms of the full investigation: According to an earlier analysis of 587 of the donors, some 180 million T cells yielded 100 million or so unique TCR beta sequences and 250 to 350 Gb of sequence data. An early release that covered roughly 600 HLA-typed donors contained around 300 gigabases of sequencing data and 75 million to 100 million unique TCR sequences. The genetic ancestry cluster associated with self-reported Caucasian donors included around 76% of the roughly 410 genotyped donors. The study aimed to test whether cataloging public T cell receptors could reveal signatures of past pathogen exposure. The T cell repertoires of under 700 subjects were profiled by immunosequencing and related to cytomegalovirus serostatus. In addition to the first cohort of around 670 subjects, a separate validation cohort of some 120 different subjects was used. High-throughput TCR immunosequencing, statistical association of individual TCRs with disease status, and machine learning were combined to predict cytomegalovirus infection status. In a later analysis, previously published TCR beta repertoires from 550 to 700 donors were re-analyzed and high-resolution HLA genotyping was added so that TCR occurrence patterns could be studied. Rather than using new phenotypic data, the later analysis identified candidate immune exposures from TCR beta sequences and from how often those sequences occurred across donors. In an earlier analysis of roughly 540 of the donors, high-throughput TCR beta sequencing was used to judge whether each TCR beta V gene segment behaved as functional or pseudogenic. Donor age, sex, ethnicity and CMV serostatus were collected together with the repertoire data. In a later genetic analysis, genome-wide SNP genotypes for about 65% of the roughly 700 donors were used, and that subset was treated as a discovery cohort. Every repertoire in the discovery cohort had been generated on one and the same sequencing platform. Both class I and class II loci were covered by HLA typing, at four-digit resolution. The number of donors typed differed by locus, with about 629-640 for A, B, C, DRB1 and DQB1, more than 500 for DQA1, 600 to 610 for DPA1, and around 460 for DPB1. Four or five DR-DQ haplotypes were handled as single units for association and clustering because linkage in the cohort was strong. Across some 400 genotyped donors of the cohort, an average of about 240,000 unique TCR beta nucleotide sequences per donor were sequenced, and approximately 19% of those sequences were non-productive. Broad study findings and their caveats: In an earlier analysis of around 500 of the donors, most TCR beta V segments appeared in productive rearrangements about 87% or about 30% of the time, broadly matching IMGT annotations. This cohort had only TCR beta chains sequenced, and the lack of alpha or paired-chain data limited which features could be detected. Most TCR sequences were observed very rarely across donors, whereas some public TCRs were present in many individuals. A later analysis reported that several top co-occurrence clusters appeared linked to parvovirus B19, influenza, CMV and Epstein-Barr virus. Compared with equally common non-associated chains, HLA-associated TCR beta chains in a later analysis were more clonally expanded and had lower generation probabilities. A few of the identified cytomegalovirus-associated TCR beta chains were confirmed in vitro to be specific for cytomegalovirus antigens. The earlier analysis of 587 of the donors excluded 15 to 20 rarely observed V segments, including chromosome 9 orphons, because counts were too low. Presence/absence analyses assumed roughly uniform sequencing depth across donors, an assumption that may not hold. V-gene and J-gene trimming of TCR beta chains was associated with a missense DCLRE1C variant in a later genetic analysis, and the association was replicated in an independent cohort. Compared with the roughly 600-donor mean, donors in an Asian-associated ancestry cluster had fewer N-insertions in productive TCRs, according to a later genetic analysis. The authors suggested that the approach could potentially be generalized to other disease states and immunological phenotypes. The only immune exposure information available for the cohort was CMV serostatus. In a later analysis, the rate of TCR association differed among HLA loci, with DRB1 alleles having the most associated TCRs and HLA-C alleles having the fewest. A cluster of highly shared sequence variants was judged likely to be a technical artifact of the sequencing pipeline. Strong co-occurrence of HLA alleles, especially DR and DQ, made assigning TCR associations to individual alleles difficult. The study gave a list of over 150 TCR beta chains associated with cytomegalovirus. Specific HLA alleles were associated with more than 15,000 TCR beta sequences at a false discovery rate of 0.05 in a later analysis. Because the 87-base-pair reads could not distinguish some IMGT-functional V segments, including TRBV6-2 and TRBV6-3, those segments were excluded. Most CMV-associated TCR beta chains appeared to be HLA-restricted in a later analysis, and the HLA associations seemed to be driven largely by CMV exposure. HLA typing was unavailable for some donors at each locus, so association tests used only the typed subset. Linkage disequilibrium might explain the correlated functional status among segregating V segments, but an unknown experimental factor could not be ruled out. A further reported finding was that TCR beta sequences accurately predicted the HLA-A and HLA-B alleles for most subjects in the first cohort. The classifier was reported to diagnose cytomegalovirus status with high specificity and sensitivity in both the original cohort and the validation cohort.

This TCR was recovered from a woman between 55 and 75 years old in good health and CMV-seronegative. The sequencing sample was made of PBMCs. The chain was built from TRBV10-2 and TRBJ2-5; 6 matching bases give a weak D call of TRBD1. The nucleotide sequence is TGCGCCAGCACAACAGGGCAGGAGACCCAGTACTTC. Its translation is CASTTGQETQYF.